The 27 T cell receptor beta chains below come from one sample, sequenced in a study of cytomegalovirus exposure and HLA in healthy donors. The study ran its PCR with 60 Vbeta and 13 Jbeta primers. Produced via immunoSEQ multiplex PCR; TCRdb's table is partial and in-frame only. The profile shows fewer than 250,000 clones, more than 70% of them singletons. Sequencing was carried out using PBMCs. Receptor source: a man aged 25-45 years in good health and CMV-seropositive.

The chain carries TRBV15 and TRBJ2-1, with TRBD2 matching over 8 bases. CDR1 is LNHNV and CDR2 is YYDKDF in the germline V gene (reference sequence). The trim removed 3 bases at V and 8 bases at J, leaving 9 bases unmatched. The CDR3 sequence is 15 residues long. The CDR3 sequence is CATSRGMTSAHEQFF. The CDR3 coding sequence is TGTGCCACCAGCAGGGGTATGACTAGCGCCCATGAGCAGTTCTTC.

J is TRBJ2-5 and V is TRBV5-1, with D tentatively TRBD1 (7 bases). V was pared by 3 bases and J by 4 bases, with 13 bases between. The CDR3 is 14 amino acids. Per the germline V gene, CDR1 is SGHRS and CDR2 is YFSETQ. CDR3 protein: CASSSNRGGETQYF. CDR3 bases: TGCGCCAGCAGCTCAAACAGGGGAGGAGAGACCCAGTACTTC.

Turning to this clone: One end of the junction fails to match germline, which may point to a read error. The chain has TRBV9 and TRBJ1-5; 8 bases map to TRBD1. Germline V CDR1 and CDR2: SGDLS, YYNGEE. This CDR3 comprises 15 residues. This chain's CDR3 is CASSVTGGSTQPQHF. The CDR3 DNA reads as TGTGCCAGCAGCGTCACAGGGGGTAGCACTCAGCCCCAGCATTTT.

A single count supports this clone. This chain links TRBV7-2 with TRBJ1-4, with D hard to call. Germline V lookup: CDR1 SGHTA, CDR2 FQGNSA. CDR3 length: 15 residues. The ends were cut back, 5 bases at V and 7 bases at J, with 17 bases in the middle. In nucleotides, the CDR3 is TGTGCCAGCAGCACCCCAGGAGTTCGGGGTGAAAAACTGTTTTTT. Translating it yields CASSTPGVRGEKLFF.

The chain uses TRBV30 and TRBJ2-7; TRBD1 agrees at 9 bases. The CDR3 spans 12 residues. Germline assignment: CDR1 GTSNPN and CDR2 SVGIG (reference sequence). J was trimmed by 13 bases and V by 2 bases; bases with no gene match: 9. In DNA, the CDR3 is TGTGCCTGGAGTTTCCAGGGGACAGGGCTATACTTC. The encoded protein is CAWSFQGTGLYF.

The chain combines TRBV7-2 with TRBJ2-7; tentative D call: TRBD1 (5 bases). The CDR3 spans 14 residues. Germline CDR1 reads SGHTA; CDR2 reads FQGNSA. V shed 1 base and J shed 3 bases, with 10 bases lying between them. The CDR3 DNA reads as TGTGCCAGCAGCTTAGTTGGGCAGGGCTACGAGCAGTACTTC. Protein product: CASSLVGQGYEQYF.

This chain links TRBV11-2 with TRBJ1-2; D is perhaps TRBD1 (6 bases). Germline V gene lookup returns CDR1 SGHAT and CDR2 FQNNGV. V was pared by 2 bases and J by 5 bases, with 12 bases between. CDR3 size: 14 residues. The DNA for the CDR3 is TGTGCCAGCAGCTTAAGGGGCAGGGGTTATGGCTACACCTTC. Protein product: CASSLRGRGYGYTF.

This chain links TRBV5-4 with TRBJ2-5; maybe TRBD1 (6 bases). The CDR3 covers 15 residues. The germline CDR1 and CDR2 sequences are SGHNT and YYREEE (reference sequence). Between the trimmed V and J ends, which lost 4 bases and 4 bases, there was a span of 17 bases. CDR3 in amino acids: CASSVPGHKGETQYF. The CDR3 bases are TGTGCCAGCAGCGTACCGGGACATAAAGGAGAGACCCAGTACTTC.

The V call is TRBV28, the J call TRBJ1-1; D may be TRBD1 (6 bases). Deletions cut 4 bases from V and 12 bases from J, with 12 bases between. This CDR3 comprises 11 residues. The V gene's germline CDR1 is MDHEN and CDR2 SYDVKM. The CDR3 loop is CASSSTGLPFF. The CDR3 DNA sequence: TGTGCCAGCAGTTCCACAGGGTTACCTTTCTTT.

As to this clone: The junction does not match germline at one end; this may be a read error. The chain combines TRBV18 with TRBJ2-1, with TRBD2 matching 11 bases. Germline V gene lookup returns CDR1 KGHSH and CDR2 LQKENI. The CDR3 runs to 13 residues. CDR3 DNA sequence: TGTGCCAGCTCACCGGGACTAGCGGCTCTTATCCTCTTC. This sequence encodes CASSPGLAALILF.

The chain has TRBV5-1 and TRBJ1-4; D gene uncertain. The V and J ends lost 1 base and 6 bases respectively, with 10 bases between them. This CDR3 has 14 residues. CDR1 is SGHRS and CDR2 is YFSETQ in the germline V gene. The CDR3 region is CASSLTGRDEKLFF. CDR3 DNA: TGCGCCAGCAGCTTGACGGGAAGAGATGAAAAACTGTTTTTT.

Comment on this clone: This same CDR3 is encoded by further DNA sequences in the sample. This chain uses TRBV5-1 with TRBJ2-7; 9 bases are shared with TRBD1. The CDR3 contains 14 residues. In germline, CDR1 is SGHRS, CDR2 YFSETQ. V lost 4 bases, J lost 4 bases, and 6 bases stayed unmatched. CDR3 DNA sequence: TGCGCCAGCAGCCGGGGACAGGGTGGGTACGAGCAGTACTTC. Residues: CASSRGQGGYEQYF.

There are a few counts of this clone. The chain joins TRBV5-1 to TRBJ2-2, with TRBD2 identical over 9 bases. Unmatched junction bases numbered 13, after V lost 4 bases and J lost 3 bases. Germline V gives CDR1 SGHRS, CDR2 YFSETQ. The CDR3 has 18 amino acids. As DNA, the CDR3 is TGCGCCAGCAGCCCCTCCGGCGCTAGCGGGATTTACACCGGGGAGCTGTTTTTT. This encodes CASSPSGASGIYTGELFF.

V gene TRBV28 combines with J gene TRBJ2-5; 12 positions match TRBD2. CDR3 length: 17 residues. CDR1 MDHEN and CDR2 SYDVKM come from the germline V gene. With 8 bases clipped from V and 4 bases from J, the junction kept 14 bases outside the gene matches. CDR3 in DNA: TGTGCCAGCTCCCCCCAGTCTAGCGGGAGGGCCGGAGAGACCCAGTACTTC. Protein product: CASSPQSSGRAGETQYF.

The chain couples TRBV7-2 to TRBJ1-4, with TRBD1 matching 10 bases. Per the germline V gene, CDR1 is SGHTA and CDR2 is FQGNSA. V shed 8 bases, J shed 5 bases, and the junction held 5 bases outside the gene matches. CDR3 length: 14 amino acids. CDR3 amino acids: CASGGTGENEKLFF. CDR3 bases: TGTGCCAGCGGGGGGACAGGGGAAAATGAAAAACTGTTTTTT. Complete variable domain (other parts from reference TRBV7-2 and TRBJ1-4): GAGVSQSPSNKVTEKGKDVELRCDPISGHTALYWYRQSLGQGLEFLIYFQGNSAPDKSGLPSDRFSAERTGGSVSTLTIQRTQQEDSAVYLCASGGTGENEKLFFGSGTQLSVL.

This chain links TRBV30 with TRBJ1-6; TRBD1 is a possible D gene (5 bases). This CDR3 has 14 residues. Trimming cost V 3 bases and J 5 bases, with 11 bases left between them. CDR1 and CDR2 (germline): GTSNPN, SVGIG (reference sequence). DNA for the CDR3: TGTGCCTGGAGCCCAACAGGAGATAATTCACCCCTCCACTTT. It yields the protein CAWSPTGDNSPLHF.

The chain combines TRBV21-1 with TRBJ2-1; the table calls TRBD1, which could not be checked here. TRBV21-1 is a known pseudogene. The CDR3 spans 17 residues. In DNA, the CDR3 is TGTGCCAGCAGCAAAAGAACAGGGGGCGCCGAGGGCAATGAGCAGTTCTTC. This gives the protein CASSKRTGGAEGNEQFF.

This clone has more than one count but fewer than ten. J is TRBJ1-2 and V is TRBV29-1, with D unresolved. Germline V gene data show CDR1 as SQVTM and CDR2 as ANQGSEA. This CDR3 has 11 amino acids. Trimming pared 2 bases from V and 2 bases from J, leaving 3 bases between. CDR3 DNA sequence: TGCAGCGTTGAATCGAACTATGGCTACACCTTC. This gives the protein CSVESNYGYTF.

This rearrangement joins TRBV27 to TRBJ2-7, with D tentatively TRBD1 (6 bases). The germline V and J ends were trimmed by 8 bases and 6 bases, with 14 bases remaining between them. The CDR3 length is 12 residues. CDR1 and CDR2 (germline): MNHEY, SMNVEV (reference sequence). CDR3 sequence reads: CASSVGASEQYF. CDR3 sequence (DNA): TGTGCCAGCTCTGTGGGGGCAAGCGAGCAGTACTTC.

The chain employs TRBV18 and TRBJ1-2; 7 bases line up with TRBD1. With V trimmed by 2 bases and J by 5 bases, 2 bases remained unmatched. Germline V gene sequence: CDR1 KGHSH, CDR2 LQKENI. The CDR3 length is 13 residues. CDR3 sequence reads: CASSPDREYGYTF. Here the CDR3 DNA reads TGTGCCAGCTCACCAGACAGGGAATATGGCTACACCTTC.

CDR3 sequence reads: CASSLGIGGNQPQHF. The DNA of the CDR3 is TGTGCCAGCAGTTTAGGGATAGGGGGCAATCAGCCCCAGCATTTT. The V call is TRBV27, the J call TRBJ1-5; a possible D gene is TRBD1 (5 bases). V was cut by 2 bases and J by 2 bases, with 10 bases left in between. There are 15 residues in the CDR3. Germline values: CDR1 MNHEY, CDR2 SMNVEV (reference sequence).

About this clone: Other DNA sequences in this sample translate to the same CDR3. The chain recombines TRBV9 with TRBJ2-3; the D is unclear. The CDR3 has 13 amino acids. From germline, CDR1 is SGDLS and CDR2 YYNGEE. Trimming took 2 bases from V and 1 from J, leaving 5 bases between them. In nucleotides, the CDR3 is TGTGCCAGCAGCGTCACGGGCACAGATACGCAGTATTTT. This gives the protein CASSVTGTDTQYF. The variable domain in full, with the rest retrieved from reference TRBV9 and TRBJ2-3, is DSGVTQTPKHLITATGQRVTLRCSPRSGDLSVYWYQQSLDQGLQFLIQYYNGEERAKGNILERFSAQQFPDLHSELNLSSLELGDSALYFCASSVTGTDTQYFGPGTRLTVL.

The gene calls are TRBV4-2 and TRBJ1-1; D unclear. Between the trimmed V and J ends, which lost 0 bases and 3 bases, there was a span of 8 bases. CDR1 and CDR2 (germline): LGHNA, YNFKEQ. The CDR3 is 14 residues long. Written as DNA, the CDR3 is TGTGCCAGCAGCCAAGATGGGAGATACACTGAAGCTTTCTTT. It yields the protein CASSQDGRYTEAFF.

The chain is built from TRBV28 and TRBJ2-2; D not certain. Germline loops: CDR1 MDHEN, CDR2 SYDVKM. Trimming pared 1 base from V and 1 base from J, leaving 4 bases between. The CDR3 loop spans 14 amino acids. The DNA of the CDR3 is TGTGCCAGCAGTTTATTACAGAACACCGGGGAGCTGTTTTTT. Protein: CASSLLQNTGELFF.

CDR3 protein: CASSESGTAGNTIYF. For the CDR3, the DNA is TGTGCCAGCAGCGAATCCGGGACAGCTGGAAACACCATATATTTT. The V gene is TRBV9, the J gene TRBJ1-3; 7 bases line up with TRBD1. The CDR3 has 15 residues. Germline loops: CDR1 SGDLS, CDR2 YYNGEE. V was clipped by 3 bases and J by 2 bases; unmatched bases: 5.

The chain couples TRBV28 to TRBJ2-1, with 12 nucleotides matching TRBD1. Germline V gene sequence: CDR1 MDHEN, CDR2 SYDVKM. The CDR3 length is 16 residues. V dropped 2 bases and J dropped 3; count of bases not matched to a gene: 2. The CDR3 DNA follows: TGTGCCAGCAGTTTACGGGACAGGGGGCTCTACAATGAGCAGTTCTTC. Encoded protein: CASSLRDRGLYNEQFF.

The CDR3 DNA follows: TGTGCCAGCAGCTTAACAACAGGGGGCACCGGGGAGCTGTTTTTT. Encoded protein: CASSLTTGGTGELFF. The chain couples TRBV28 to TRBJ2-2; 8 bases line up with TRBD1. This CDR3 contains 15 residues. After removal of 6 bases from V and 4 bases from J, the junction contained 7 bases not matched to a gene. Germline V gene sequence: CDR1 MDHEN, CDR2 SYDVKM.